This T cell receptor (beta chain) was captured in a study of cytomegalovirus exposure and HLA in healthy donors (dated by TCRdb to the late 2010s). About the full investigation: An earlier analysis of around 600 of the donors reported 250 to 300 Gb of sequence data and roughly 110 million unique TCR beta sequences from roughly 180 million T cells. Among the roughly 400 genotyped donors, roughly 80% belonged to the genetic ancestry cluster associated with self-reported Caucasian donors. The study aimed to test whether signatures of past pathogen exposure could be identified by cataloging public T cell receptors. Typing coverage differed by locus: A, B, C, DRB1 and DQB1 were typed in roughly 629-630 donors, DQA1 in roughly 510, DPA1 in some 610, and DPB1 in around 490. HLA typing included class I and class II loci at four-digit resolution. To predict cytomegalovirus infection status, the study combined high-throughput TCR immunosequencing, statistical association of individual TCRs with disease status, and machine learning. To study patterns of TCR occurrence, a later analysis re-analyzed previously published TCR beta repertoires from 500 to 850 donors and added high-resolution HLA genotyping. Across some 400 genotyped donors of the cohort, an average of about 250,000 unique TCR beta nucleotide sequences per donor were sequenced, and approximately 17% of those sequences were non-productive. In the later analysis, no new phenotypic data were used to find candidate immune exposures; instead, reliance was placed on TCR beta sequences and their occurrence across donors. A separate validation cohort of over a hundred different subjects was used in addition to the approximately 640-subject first cohort. A few DR-DQ haplotypes were handled as single units for association and clustering because linkage in the cohort was strong. Roughly 300 gigabases of sequencing data and around 85 million unique TCR sequences made up an early release that covered several hundred HLA-typed donors. A later genetic analysis used genome-wide SNP genotypes for about 60% of the 666 donors, treating that subset as a discovery cohort. The T cell repertoires of 550 to 850 subjects were profiled by immunosequencing and related to cytomegalovirus serostatus. Donor age, sex, ethnicity and CMV serostatus were compiled together with the repertoire data. An earlier analysis of several hundred of the donors applied high-throughput TCR beta sequencing to assess whether each TCR beta V gene segment acted as functional or pseudogenic. Every repertoire in the discovery cohort had been generated on one and the same sequencing platform. The full study reports these points: In an earlier analysis of under 600 of the donors, most TCR beta V segments were observed in productive rearrangements about 87% or about 30% of the time, broadly matching IMGT annotations. The only immune exposure information available for the cohort was CMV serostatus. The presence/absence analyses assumed that sequencing depth was roughly uniform across donors, and that assumption may not be true. Compared with the 666-donor mean, donors in an Asian-associated ancestry cluster had fewer N-insertions in productive TCRs, according to a later genetic analysis. Strong co-occurrence of HLA alleles, especially DR and DQ, made assigning TCR associations to individual alleles difficult. A group of highly shared sequence variants was considered likely to be a technical artifact of the sequencing pipeline. The study gave a list of about 160 TCR beta chains associated with cytomegalovirus. The 87-base-pair reads could not distinguish some IMGT-functional V segments, including TRBV6-2 and TRBV6-3, so those segments were excluded. This cohort had only TCR beta chains sequenced, and the lack of alpha or paired-chain data limited which features could be detected. In a later analysis, TCR association rates were found to vary across HLA loci, with the most associated TCRs seen for DRB1 alleles and the fewest for HLA-C alleles. In a later analysis, several top co-occurrence clusters were reported to appear linked to parvovirus B19, influenza, CMV and Epstein-Barr virus. Compared with equally common non-associated chains, HLA-associated TCR beta chains in a later analysis were more clonally expanded and had lower generation probabilities. In both the original and validation cohorts, the classifier was reported to diagnose cytomegalovirus status with high specificity and sensitivity. Most TCR sequences were seen in very few donors, while some public TCRs were found in many individuals. At a false discovery rate of 0.05, a later analysis linked some 17,000 TCR beta sequences to specific HLA alleles. Linkage disequilibrium might explain the correlated functional status among segregating V segments, but an unknown experimental factor could not be ruled out. An association between a missense DCLRE1C variant and V-gene and J-gene trimming of TCR beta chains was found in a later genetic analysis and replicated in an independent cohort. A few of the identified cytomegalovirus-associated TCR beta chains were confirmed in vitro to be specific for cytomegalovirus antigens. Most CMV-associated TCR beta chains appeared to be HLA-restricted in a later analysis, and the HLA associations seemed to be driven largely by CMV exposure. The authors suggested that the approach could potentially be generalized to other disease states and immunological phenotypes. The earlier analysis of approximately 590 of the donors excluded seventeen rarely observed V segments, including chromosome 9 orphons, because counts were too low. Because HLA typing was missing for some donors at each locus, association tests included only the typed subset. A further reported finding was that TCR beta sequences accurately predicted the HLA-A and HLA-B alleles for most subjects in the first cohort.

The library was obtained by the immunoSEQ multiplex PCR assay. For the multiplex PCR, a mixture combining 60 forward primers for TCR Vbeta segments and 13 reverse primers for TCR Jbeta segments was used. A multiplex PCR assay on genomic DNA amplified the CDR3 region of rearranged TCR beta genes. On the Illumina HiSeq System, the amplified TCR beta libraries were sequenced as 87-base-pair reads. For the original study's pipeline: Across the roughly 600 repertoires, a later analysis counted 75 million to 90 million unique TCR beta chains, roughly 11 million of which were shared by at least two donors. A nearest-neighbor algorithm error-corrected the raw reads and collapsed the reads into unique sequences, merging closely related sequences to remove PCR and sequencing errors. CDR3 sequences were aligned to IMGT reference sequences to assign V, D and J gene segments. For a sequence to be retained, a match of at least six nucleotides was required to both a V gene segment and a J gene segment. Rearrangements were called productive when the CDR3 lacked stop codons and stayed in frame with V and J; all others were non-productive. CDR3 was defined according to IMGT convention as the region running from the second conserved V-encoded cysteine to the conserved J-encoded phenylalanine. The earlier analysis of around 640 of the donors excluded sequences that lacked an unambiguous match to a single V gene segment. An earlier analysis of 450 to 650 of the donors called V segments functional above 56.7% productive rearrangements and segregating when the between-donor standard deviation exceeded 5%. To diagnose cytomegalovirus status from the catalog of TCR beta chain sequences, a statistical classification framework was built. In a later analysis, V and J genes were assigned by comparing TCR nucleotide sequences against IMGT/GENE-DB human TR gene sequences. The TCRdist pipeline was used in a later analysis to assign CDR3 sequences and most-parsimonious VDJ recombination scenarios. In a later analysis, each TCR beta chain was defined by its CDR3 amino acid sequence together with its V-gene family, and reads lacking a unique V-gene family were excluded. In a later analysis, 500 to 650 highly shared, low-generation-probability nucleotide sequences were removed to address suspected cross-contamination and a sequencing artifact. In a later analysis, a clonal expansion index was calculated for each public chain from normalized within-repertoire ranks of inferred template counts. A later analysis computed generation probabilities with a VDJ recombination model fitted to out-of-frame rearrangements, and checked the results against IGoR. In a later analysis, TCR-TCR, TCR-HLA and TCR-CMV co-occurrence was scored with hypergeometric tests, and a repertoire-size bias correction was applied to TCR pairs. A later analysis estimated false discovery rates by permuting HLA or CMV assignments 20 times. In a later analysis, co-occurring TCRs were grouped using DBSCAN, with TCRdist sequence similarity added in when clustering inside HLA-allele-positive subsets. Repertoires with fewer than 30,000 or more than 120,000 public chains, plus five repertoires with anomalous nucleotide sharing, were excluded from co-occurrence clustering. TCRdb took this table from immuneACCESS and kept in-frame rearrangements with V and J called. Such tables lack part of the clones; where checked against another copy, unresolved V genes explain under half of the gap, and the rest is unexplained. V, J and clone size derive from that table, while D and trimming were established from the DNA sequence. In all, the sample holds 150,000 to 200,000 clones, and 75% to 85% of those were seen once. The ten top clones hold 1.5% to 2% of the sample.

A note on this clone: This clone's antigen is unknown. Base quality data are lacking; no much larger clone is found one base away.

The CDR3 sequence holds 16 residues, the cysteine and phenylalanine included. Here the CDR3 DNA is all that survives: 48 bases in frame from base 1. Relative to germline, V is missing 4 bases and J is missing 6 bases, with 11 bases of the junction outside any gene match. According to the germline V gene (reference sequence), CDR1 reads SGHNT and CDR2 reads YYREEE. In total, approximately 700 healthy bone marrow donors made up the cohort. At the time of sampling, every cohort member was nominally healthy, though immune exposures that went unrecorded were likely present. The donor was CMV seronegative and belonged to the group of around 400 seronegative cohort members. A peripheral blood sample was collected from each donor, and TCR beta sequencing was performed on peripheral blood mononuclear cells. The Qiagen DNeasy Blood Extraction Kit was used to extract genomic DNA from the blood cell samples.

The rearrangement joined TRBV5-4 to TRBJ1-4; 8 middle bases align to TRBD1. The receptor comes from a woman under 30 in good health and CMV-seronegative. The specimen sequenced was PBMCs. The sequenced DNA: TGTGCCAGCAGCCCTACGGGTGGGACAGGACATGAAAAACTGTTTTTT. This gives the protein CASSPTGGTGHEKLFF.